A single sample is the source of the 32 T cell receptor beta chains below, sequenced in a study of blood T cell repertoires in COVID-19. Repertoires were generated with immunoSEQ multiplex PCR, while TCRdb's copy carries only in-frame clones and drops some. The profile shows around 140,000 clones, approximately 82% of them singletons. Sequences were obtained from peripheral blood. The receptors derive from a human donor in a cohort sampled during active COVID-19.

This sequence joins TRBV14 and TRBJ1-1; TRBD1 matches 7 bases. The CDR3 runs 17 residues. After removal of 4 bases from V and 4 bases from J, the junction contained 15 bases not matched to a gene. Per the germline V gene, CDR1 is SGHDN and CDR2 is FVKESK. The CDR3 region has the DNA TGTGCCAGCAGCCCCGACAGGGACGGATTGGGAGGCACTGAAGCTTTCTTT. It encodes CASSPDRDGLGGTEAFF.

The V gene is TRBV7-9, the J gene TRBJ2-3, with 16 nucleotides matching TRBD2. CDR1 and CDR2 from the germline V gene are SEHNR and FQNEAQ (reference sequence). With V trimmed by 4 bases and J by 5 bases, 6 bases remained unmatched. The CDR3 runs 17 residues. The CDR3 sequence is CASSSGTSGRAVDTQYF. The CDR3, as DNA: TGTGCCAGCAGCTCTGGGACTAGCGGGAGGGCCGTAGATACGCAGTATTTT. The full variable domain, in which reference TRBV7-9 and TRBJ2-3 provide the parts outside the CDR3, is DTGVSQNPRHKITKRGQNVTFRCDPISEHNRLYWYRQTLGQGPEFLTYFQNEAQLEKSRLLSDRFSAERPKGSFSTLEIQRTEQGDSAMYLCASSSGTSGRAVDTQYFGPGTRLTVL.

This clone is a singleton in its sample. This sequence joins TRBV28 and TRBJ2-4, with no clear D. Germline values: CDR1 MDHEN, CDR2 SYDVKM. Trimming left V 4 bases short and J 0 bases short, with 16 bases between. The CDR3 is 17 residues long. As DNA, the CDR3 is TGTGCCAGCAGTTCTCCCTACTCCCTTGTAGCCAAAAACATTCAGTACTTC. This translates into CASSSPYSLVAKNIQYF.

The chain recombines TRBV7-9 with TRBJ2-2; D uncertain. Germline CDR1 reads SEHNR; CDR2 reads FQNEAQ (reference sequence). V lost 3 bases, J lost 3 bases, and 11 bases lay in between. The CDR3 contains 15 residues. CDR3 sequence reads: CASSFTQWHTGELFF. DNA of the CDR3: TGTGCCAGCAGCTTCACCCAGTGGCACACCGGGGAGCTGTTTTTT.

This clone came up once. This chain links TRBV7-2 with TRBJ2-7; TRBD2 matches 8 bases. Germline CDR1 reads SGHTA; CDR2 reads FQGNSA. J was trimmed by 1 base and V by 1 base; bases with no gene match: 3. There are 15 residues in the CDR3. The CDR3 DNA sequence: TGTGCCAGCAGCTTAGAACTAGCGGCATCCTACGAGCAGTACTTC. This encodes CASSLELAASYEQYF.

V gene TRBV27 combines with J gene TRBJ2-6; D might be TRBD1 (6 bases). V lost 6 bases, J lost 17 bases, and 26 bases lay in between. Germline V gene sequence: CDR1 MNHEY, CDR2 SMNVEV (reference sequence). The CDR3 covers 15 residues. The CDR3 DNA reads as TGTGCCAGCAGCTTTGGGGGCGCCACGGGCAAAGGGTTGACTTTC. Translating it yields CASSFGGATGKGLTF. Drawing the rest from reference TRBV27 and TRBJ2-6, the complete variable domain is EAQVTQNPRYLITVTGKKLTVTCSQNMNHEYMSWYRQDPGLGLRQIYYSMNVEVTDKGDVPEGYKVSRKEKRNFPLILESPSPNQTSLYFCASSFGGATGKGLTFGAGSRLTVL.

The chain links TRBV5-1 to TRBJ1-2; possibly TRBD1 for D (5 bases). The germline V gene encodes CDR1 SGHRS and CDR2 YFSETQ. This CDR3 spans 16 amino acids. V lost 4 bases and J 0 bases, leaving 16 bases between the germline ends. The CDR3 DNA reads as TGCGCCAGCAGCATGTCTCTCGGACACCCTAACTATGGCTACACCTTC. Protein: CASSMSLGHPNYGYTF.

The V gene is TRBV7-2, the J gene TRBJ1-6; TRBD1 aligns across 9 bases. The CDR3 length is 15 residues. Germline values: CDR1 SGHTA, CDR2 FQGNSA. J was trimmed by 8 bases and V by 2 bases; bases with no gene match: 4. CDR3 residues: CASSLTGGADSPLHF. The CDR3, as DNA: TGTGCCAGCAGCTTAACAGGGGGCGCGGATTCACCCCTCCACTTT.

The chain is built from TRBV7-2 and TRBJ2-1; 7 positions agree with TRBD2. Per the germline V gene, CDR1 is SGHTA and CDR2 is FQGNSA. V lost 4 bases and J lost 2; bases outside the gene matches: 5. The CDR3 is made up of 15 amino acids. In nucleotides, the CDR3 is TGTGCCAGCAGCTCCCTCGGACTAGCCTACAATGAGCAGTTCTTC. This sequence encodes CASSSLGLAYNEQFF.

The chain links TRBV6-1 to TRBJ1-5, with a possible D match to TRBD1 (5 bases). Per germline, CDR1 MNHNS and CDR2 SASEGT. This CDR3 spans 15 amino acids. With 2 bases removed from V and 0 bases from J, the gap between germline ends came to 8 bases. CDR3 protein: CASSEWGDSNQPQHF. The CDR3 DNA reads TGTGCCAGCAGTGAATGGGGGGATAGCAATCAGCCCCAGCATTTT.

The gene calls are TRBV28 and TRBJ2-5, with D tentatively TRBD1 (5 bases). This CDR3 is built from 15 residues. Trimming cost V 6 bases and J 5 bases, with 19 bases left between them. In germline, CDR1 is MDHEN, CDR2 SYDVKM. The CDR3 DNA is TGTGCCAGCAGCCCCTGGGGCAGACCTGACGAGACCCAGTACTTC. It encodes CASSPWGRPDETQYF.

The V call is TRBV5-1, the J call TRBJ1-5; D not resolved. Germline V gene lookup returns CDR1 SGHRS and CDR2 YFSETQ. The V and J ends lost 4 bases and 0 bases respectively, with 11 bases between them. The CDR3 has 15 residues. In DNA form, the CDR3 reads TGCGCCAGCAGCGAGGGTTCGGGTAGCAATCAGCCCCAGCATTTT. Translating it yields CASSEGSGSNQPQHF.

V gene TRBV9 combines with J gene TRBJ2-3, with D hard to call. CDR3 length: 15 amino acids. In germline, CDR1 is SGDLS, CDR2 YYNGEE. V dropped 4 bases and J dropped 3 bases, with 15 bases sitting between them. Written as DNA, the CDR3 is TGTGCCAGCAGCCCCTACGGTCAGACTACAGATACGCAGTATTTT. Translated, it gives CASSPYGQTTDTQYF.

The V and J genes are TRBV5-1 and TRBJ2-1; 7 bases map to TRBD2. The germline V gene has CDR1 SGHRS and CDR2 YFSETQ. V was clipped by 4 bases and J by 7 bases; unmatched bases: 8. This CDR3 contains 14 residues. The CDR3 here is CASSKRLAPNEQFF. The CDR3 DNA sequence: TGCGCCAGCAGCAAGAGACTAGCTCCTAATGAGCAGTTCTTC.

This chain uses TRBV10-3 with TRBJ1-5; unclear D gene. The CDR3 spans 13 residues. V gave up 6 bases and J gave up 7 bases, with 13 bases separating them. Germline V gene sequence: CDR1 ENHRY, CDR2 SYGVKD. DNA for the CDR3: TGTGCCATCAGCGGATACGGAGACCAGCCCCAGCATTTT. This translates into CAISGYGDQPQHF.

On this clone: The same CDR3 also results from other DNA sequences found in this sample. As DNA, the CDR3 is TGCGCCAGCAGCCAAGCCCTGCAGGGGGATTATGGCTACACCTTC. It yields the protein CASSQALQGDYGYTF. The chain joins TRBV4-3 to TRBJ1-2, with 7 bases identical to TRBD1. V lost 1 base to trimming and J lost 5 bases; unmatched junction nucleotides: 7. Germline CDR1 LGHNA, CDR2 YSLEER. This CDR3 comprises 15 residues.

This clone appeared once. V usage is TRBV7-2 and J usage is TRBJ1-2; D is perhaps TRBD1 (6 bases). Germline assignment: CDR1 SGHTA and CDR2 FQGNSA. V was pared by 5 bases and J by 8 bases, with 18 bases between. This CDR3 contains 14 residues. CDR3: CASSPYRERRGYTF. CDR3 sequence (DNA): TGTGCCAGCAGCCCGTACAGGGAACGGCGCGGCTACACCTTC.

The chain combines TRBV19 with TRBJ1-5, with D possibly being TRBD1 (6 bases). The CDR3 contains 16 residues. V was clipped by 7 bases and J by 0 bases, with 16 bases between them. CDR1 is LNHDA, CDR2 SQIVND, per germline (reference sequence). The CDR3 sequence is CASKSPGQYSNQPQHF. The CDR3 DNA sequence: TGTGCCAGTAAGAGCCCCGGACAGTATAGCAATCAGCCCCAGCATTTT.

The CDR3 loop is CASASTQWVYSNQPQHF. CDR3 sequence (DNA): TGTGCCAGTGCATCCACACAGTGGGTCTATAGCAATCAGCCCCAGCATTTT. The chain uses TRBV19 and TRBJ1-5; no reliable D call. Germline CDR1 is LNHDA and CDR2 is SQIVND (reference sequence). The CDR3 has 17 residues. Trimming stripped 8 bases from V and 0 bases from J, with 20 bases between.

V is TRBV6-5 and J is TRBJ1-4; TRBD1 agrees at 7 bases. This CDR3 region has 14 residues. Per germline, CDR1 MNHEY and CDR2 SVGAGI. V was pared by 10 bases and J by 7 bases, with 12 bases of the junction left unmatched. The CDR3 spells CATDGGGKGEKLFF. CDR3 coding DNA: TGTGCCACAGACGGAGGGGGCAAGGGTGAAAAACTGTTTTTT.

In its sample, this clone was seen a few times. The chain carries TRBV3-1 (or the pseudogene TRBV3-2) and TRBJ2-1, with a weak D call TRBD1 (5 bases). The CDR3 runs to 15 residues. The germline CDR1 and CDR2 sequences are LGHDT and YNNKEL (reference sequence). V was cut by 0 bases and J by 3 bases, with 9 bases left in between. The CDR3 DNA is TGTGCCAGCAGCCAAGATCAGGGTAACTACAATGAGCAGTTCTTC. This gives the protein CASSQDQGNYNEQFF.

The chain recombines TRBV2 with TRBJ1-3; TRBD1 is a possible D gene (5 bases). This CDR3 contains 14 residues. V lost 5 bases and J lost 9, with 17 bases in between. Germline loops: CDR1 SNHLY, CDR2 FYNNEI. CDR3: CASSRDSGGSTIYF. The CDR3 nucleotides are TGTGCCAGCAGTCGGGACTCGGGAGGGAGCACCATATATTTT.

The chain recombines TRBV7-9 with TRBJ1-2, with 7 bases that match TRBD1. There are 13 residues in the CDR3. Germline assignment: CDR1 SEHNR and CDR2 FQNEAQ (reference sequence). With 6 bases clipped from V and 8 bases from J, the junction kept 9 bases outside the gene matches. This CDR3 reads CASRSGQAGGYTF. The CDR3 nucleotides are TGTGCCAGCAGGTCCGGACAGGCGGGAGGCTACACCTTC.

This rearrangement joins TRBV7-9 to TRBJ1-1, with D perhaps matching TRBD1 (5 bases). The germline V gene encodes CDR1 SEHNR and CDR2 FQNEAQ (reference sequence). This CDR3 spans 13 amino acids. Trimming removed 7 bases at V and 1 base at J, with 10 bases between. CDR3 loop: CASTLGGNTEAFF. The CDR3 DNA reads as TGTGCCAGCACCCTCGGGGGGAACACTGAAGCTTTCTTT. The full variable domain, in which reference TRBV7-9 and TRBJ1-1 provide the parts outside the CDR3, is DTGVSQNPRHKITKRGQNVTFRCDPISEHNRLYWYRQTLGQGPEFLTYFQNEAQLEKSRLLSDRFSAERPKGSFSTLEIQRTEQGDSAMYLCASTLGGNTEAFFGQGTRLTVV.

The rearrangement uses TRBV11-2 and TRBJ1-1; D call uncertain. Germline V lookup: CDR1 SGHAT, CDR2 FQNNGV. The V and J ends lost 5 bases and 4 bases respectively, with 14 bases between them. This CDR3 has 14 residues. This chain's CDR3 is CASSREASATEAFF. The DNA for the CDR3 is TGTGCCAGCAGCCGAGAGGCGTCCGCCACTGAAGCTTTCTTT.

For the CDR3, the DNA is TGCAGCGTAAGGGGGAGCGGCACCGGGGAGCTGTTTTTT. Translated: CSVRGSGTGELFF. V and J are TRBV29-1 and TRBJ2-2, with D possibly being TRBD1 (6 bases). V lost 6 bases and J lost 4, with 12 bases in between. Germline loops: CDR1 SQVTM, CDR2 ANQGSEA. The CDR3 sequence is 13 residues long.

This CDR3 is CASSHRGQATNEKLFF. The CDR3 DNA is TGTGCCAGCAGCCACCGGGGACAGGCAACTAATGAAAAACTGTTTTTT. The rearrangement uses TRBV7-8 and TRBJ1-4; TRBD1 matches 8 bases. The CDR3 contains 16 residues. J lost 0 bases, V lost 5 bases, and 5 bases had no gene match. The V gene's germline CDR1 is SGHVS and CDR2 FQNEAQ.

This sequence joins TRBV12-3 or TRBV12-4 and TRBJ1-1; D not resolved. There are 13 residues in the CDR3. V lost 3 bases, J lost 3 bases, and 8 bases lay in between. The CDR3: CASSFLRDTEAFF. Written as DNA, the CDR3 is TGTGCCAGCAGTTTCTTGAGGGACACTGAAGCTTTCTTT.

V usage is TRBV5-1 and J usage is TRBJ2-7; 10 nucleotides line up with TRBD2. J gave up 6 bases and V 0 bases, and 9 bases lay outside the gene matches. CDR3 size: 16 residues. The germline gives CDR1 SGHRS, CDR2 YFSETQ. CDR3 in amino acids: CASSLALAGGQGEQYF. CDR3 sequence (DNA): TGCGCCAGCAGCTTGGCTTTAGCGGGAGGTCAAGGCGAGCAGTACTTC.

The chain links TRBV19 to TRBJ2-3; 15 bases map to TRBD2. The V segment lost 8 bases and the J segment 3 bases; nucleotides outside the gene matches: 3. This CDR3 is built from 15 residues. CDR1 and CDR2 from the germline V gene are LNHDA and SQIVND (reference sequence). This CDR3 reads CASRTSGRETDTQYF. CDR3 DNA: TGTGCCAGTCGGACTAGCGGGAGGGAAACAGATACGCAGTATTTT.

This clone was observed a few times. The V and J genes are TRBV20-1 and TRBJ2-1; TRBD2 matches at 14 bases. CDR1 and CDR2 from the germline V gene are DFQATT and SNEGSKA (reference sequence). The V and J ends lost 3 bases and 8 bases, in that order; junction bases with no gene match: 9. CDR3 length: 16 residues. This CDR3 reads CSASKTSGRAGHEQFF. CDR3 in DNA: TGCAGTGCTAGTAAGACTAGCGGGAGGGCCGGGCATGAGCAGTTCTTC.

The V and J genes are TRBV4-1 and TRBJ2-1; TRBD2 agrees at 15 bases. V trimming: 3 bases; J trimming: 8 bases; junction bases outside the gene matches: 2. CDR1 is MGHRA and CDR2 is YSYEKL in the germline V gene. The CDR3 runs to 15 residues. The CDR3 reads CASSHRTSGRDEQFF. The CDR3 DNA sequence: TGCGCCAGCAGCCATCGGACTAGCGGGAGGGATGAGCAGTTCTTC.